The T cell receptor (beta chain) described here comes from a study of T cell clusters in autoimmune cytopenias (dated by TCRdb to between 2018 and 2021). As for the study more broadly: Healthy donor controls had a mean age of roughly 50 years and a median age of approximately 61 years, with 22 of 43 female. The median TRB sequencing depth was around 55,000 reads per sample, and the median number of distinct TRB clonotypes was about 2,200 per sample. TRB and IGH repertoires from peripheral blood were sequenced in autoimmune cytopenia patients at active disease and during treatment follow-up, with healthy, CLL and autoimmune hepatitis controls included alongside. The study was designed to test whether a disease-specific immune repertoire signature usable as a blood-based biomarker is carried by autoimmune cytopenia patients. For primary cytopenia the controls were 25 to 30 age-matched healthy donors, whereas for secondary cytopenia the controls were approximately 15 age-matched CLL patients. Repertoires from autoimmune hepatitis patients were compared with those of about two dozen healthy donors matched for age and sex. Points the paper makes about the study in general: The cluster-lack signature was not observed for secondary cytopenia versus CLL, as the signature was apparently masked by the dominant lymphoma-associated repertoire. Healthy donors showed approximately 3.2-fold more exclusive TRB clusters than active autoimmune hepatitis patients, consistent with an autoimmunity-wide signature. Shifts in the TRB repertoire, including less even repertoires in secondary cytopenia and CLL, were mostly a reflection of lymphoma bias and not of autoimmunity. The T cell clusters were only ever defined in silico, so experimental validation of their functional role was still needed. The GLIPH analysis suggested a lack of physiological T cell clusters in primary autoimmune cytopenia patients, since around 50 clusters were exclusive to healthy donors whereas over 15 were exclusive to patients.

TRB rearrangements were amplified by multiplex PCR using a touch-down protocol with TRB-A and TRB-B primer pools mixed in one tube. Two consecutive PCR reactions with Phusion HS II polymerase added Illumina adapters and sample indices to the amplicons. The amplicons were purified from gel with the NucleoSpin Gel and PCR Clean-up kit, after which the amplicons were quantified by Qubit and checked for quality on an Agilent 2100 Bioanalyzer. Sequencing of the libraries was done on an Illumina MiSeq with paired-end, single-indexed, 600-cycle runs. In the authors' own workflow: TRB reads were aligned and assembled with MiXCR version 2.1.12 using the default MiXCR reference library. A clone was defined by each unique CDR3 nucleotide sequence, and the analysis included only productive sequences with two or more reads. Repertoire diversity was assessed by alpha-parameterized diversity profiles (alpha 0 to 5), including Shannon (alpha 1) and Simpson (alpha 2) indices, computed with an R script. The tcR package was used to compute combinatorial TRB VJ usage, which was then compared between cohorts by principal component analysis with ade4. GLIPH clustering of TCRbeta CDR3s was carried out on cohort pairs matched by age and read depth, and cluster frequencies were compared by Wilcoxon test. The reads went through TCRdb reprocessing, and each CDR3 protein sequence gets one entry with no DNA. These V and J calls rely on TCRdb rather than the paper's analysis. The sample's table covers 5,100 or so distinct CDR3 sequences. The leading ten clones occupy roughly a third of the sample.

Each sample's TRB amplification started from approximately 230 ng of peripheral blood genomic DNA, which corresponds to 35,000 to 45,000 genome equivalents. In the absence of a count, this clonotype is rated medium-sized (0.01 to 0.1%) from its frequency. Its antigen remains unidentified. The same data also went into a second study, on T cell repertoires in aging, cancer and after chemotherapy. The second paper further reports: Donors were distributed across six age groups ranging from 30 or younger to 70 or older, with at least three individuals included per group. Healthy donor control TCR repertoires were recorded over several months to years and showed clear clonal overlap across re-sampling. The complete dataset included about 8.8 million TCR reads. Untreated patients with hematological or solid cancers showed significantly lower blood TCR diversity and higher clonality than age-matched healthy donors. In healthy donors, the decline in TCR diversity with age was mainly explained by loss of richness, whereas in cancer patients loss of evenness was also found to contribute. Median generation probability increased over the chemotherapy interval in both cancer cohorts, suggesting repertoire reconstitution through rebound thymic output. According to the authors, the repertoire data do not permit conclusions about immunological memory after chemotherapy. To examine immunoaging and T cell reconstitution after chemotherapy, the study profiled TCR beta repertoires in peripheral blood from healthy donors and cancer patients. A cohort of 200 to 250 cancer patients (roughly 90 with hematological and 110 to 140 with solid cancers) was assembled, and 95 healthy donors were included as a reference group. MiXCR versions 2.12 and 3.0.5 were used to process TRB sequences. Shannon diversity, evenness, clonality (one minus evenness), and alpha-parameterized diversity profiles from alpha 0 to 5 were included as repertoire metrics. Generation probabilities of clones in paired pre- and post-chemotherapy samples were computed with the IGoR algorithm.

The sequenced sample was peripheral blood. The receptor's source is a human donor in good health.

The CDR3 reads as follows: CASSERRQGNVDNSPLHF. Rearrangement joined TRBV6-1 to TRBJ1-6; with no DNA, the TCRdb D assignment of TRBD1 cannot be verified. Via the germline V gene, CDR1 is MNHNS and CDR2 SASEGT. The CDR3 starts with the cysteine, ends with the phenylalanine, and has 18 residues. DNA for this receptor is not on file.